This T cell receptor beta chain was captured in a study of graft-versus-host responses after intestinal transplantation. Study observations and caveats: The marrow of recipients harbored GvH clones, and ileum or blood showed some of them first. Some patients had graft-donor T cell macrochimerism, and their allografts showed high graft-versus-host to host-versus-graft clonal ratios.

As to this clone: Antigen unknown.

Method: immunoSEQ multiplex PCR; TCRdb's copy keeps in-frame clones and lacks some. The sample records approximately 90,000 clones, about 93% being singletons. Germline loops: CDR1 LGHNA, CDR2 YSLEER. V was trimmed by 1 base and J by 0 bases, leaving 7 bases between them. This CDR3 contains 14 residues. The TCR originated in a human donor who received an intestinal transplant. The V and J genes are TRBV4-3 and TRBJ2-7, with D possibly TRBD1 on 6 matching bases. This specimen was unstimulated CD8+ T cells sorted from spleen or lymph node cells, taken before intestinal transplant. The CDR3 DNA follows: TGCGCCAGCAGCCAAGGGACAGACTCCTACGAGCAGTACTTC. Translating it yields CASSQGTDSYEQYF.